Shown below are 30 T cell receptor beta chains from a single sample sequenced in a study of blood T cell repertoires in COVID-19. Sequencing used immunoSEQ multiplex PCR; TCRdb keeps in-frame clones, though not all of them. The sample carries under 200,000 clones, around 89% recorded once. The sample was PBMCs or T cells enriched from blood (not recorded which). The origin of the receptors is a woman aged 18-29 years who had recovered from COVID-19.

The genes are TRBV3-1 (or the pseudogene TRBV3-2) and TRBJ2-7, with a tentative D call TRBD1 (5 bases). With 1 base removed from V and 3 bases from J, the gap between germline ends came to 13 bases. Germline CDR1 is LGHDT and CDR2 is YNNKEL (reference sequence). CDR3 length: 15 amino acids. The CDR3: CASSQGTPVRYEQYF. As DNA, the CDR3 is TGTGCCAGCAGCCAAGGGACACCGGTCCGCTACGAGCAGTACTTC.

This clone was observed a single time. J is TRBJ1-1 and V is TRBV5-4, with D tentatively TRBD1 (5 bases). Germline assignment: CDR1 SGHNT and CDR2 YYREEE (reference sequence). This CDR3 comprises 15 residues. Trimming took off 1 base at V and 5 bases at J, with 15 bases between the two ends. The CDR3 bases are TGTGCCAGCAGCTTGTCTAGGGGCGCAGGAACTGAAGCTTTCTTT. Protein product: CASSLSRGAGTEAFF.

The chain links TRBV6-5 to TRBJ2-3; 7 nucleotides line up with TRBD2. Germline CDR1 reads MNHEY; CDR2 reads SVGAGI. This CDR3 region has 15 residues. V lost 3 bases to trimming and J lost 3 bases; unmatched junction nucleotides: 6. The CDR3 spells CASSYLAGETDTQYF. The CDR3 DNA sequence: TGTGCCAGCAGTTATCTTGCGGGAGAGACAGATACGCAGTATTTT.

The V gene is TRBV3-1 (or the pseudogene TRBV3-2), the J gene TRBJ2-7, with D possibly matching TRBD2 (6 bases). Trimming left V 5 bases short and J 5 bases short, with 13 bases between. The CDR3 sequence is 13 residues long. Germline CDR1 and CDR2: LGHDT and YNNKEL (reference sequence). CDR3 DNA: TGTGCCAGCAGCTCCCGGACTACCGACGAGCAGTACTTC. Translated, it gives CASSSRTTDEQYF.

This clone was detected only once. The chain is built from TRBV28 and TRBJ2-3, with D perhaps matching TRBD2 (6 bases). Trimming stripped 4 bases from V and 1 base from J, with 15 bases between. The CDR3 is made up of 16 amino acids. Germline V gives CDR1 MDHEN, CDR2 SYDVKM. The CDR3 reads CASSSLAVTGTDTQYF. CDR3 DNA sequence: TGTGCCAGCAGTTCGTTAGCGGTTACGGGCACAGATACGCAGTATTTT.

V and J are TRBV5-1 and TRBJ1-2; TRBD1 matches 9 bases. V trimming: 5 bases; J trimming: 3 bases; junction bases outside the gene matches: 8. This CDR3 contains 15 residues. CDR1 is SGHRS and CDR2 is YFSETQ in the germline V gene. This chain's CDR3 is CASRYGTGKDYGYTF. The CDR3 DNA sequence: TGCGCCAGCAGGTATGGGACAGGGAAGGACTATGGCTACACCTTC.

This chain connects TRBV29-1 to TRBJ2-7; 7 bases are shared with TRBD1. V lost 3 bases, J lost 0 bases, and 8 bases stayed unmatched. CDR3 length: 15 residues. In germline, CDR1 is SQVTM, CDR2 ANQGSEA. In DNA, the CDR3 is TGCAGCGTTGAGCTCGGGACAGCGATCTCCTACGAGCAGTACTTC. This codes for CSVELGTAISYEQYF.

This rearrangement joins TRBV11-3 to TRBJ2-3, with TRBD2 matching over 7 bases. After removal of 5 bases from V and 3 bases from J, the junction contained 5 bases not matched to a gene. This CDR3 spans 14 amino acids. Germline values: CDR1 SGHNT, CDR2 YENEEA. The CDR3 region has the DNA TGTGCCAGCAGCCCCGGGACTATTACAGATACGCAGTATTTT. It yields the protein CASSPGTITDTQYF.

The rearrangement uses TRBV18 and TRBJ2-1; 7 bases fit TRBD2. The CDR3 contains 16 residues. In germline, CDR1 is KGHSH, CDR2 LQKENI. Trimming removed 3 bases from V and 0 bases from J; junction bases left unmatched: 5. CDR3 protein: CASSPLAGSSYNEQFF. Written as DNA, the CDR3 is TGTGCCAGCTCACCGTTAGCGGGTAGCTCCTACAATGAGCAGTTCTTC.

The chain links TRBV11-2 to TRBJ2-1; D gene unclear. CDR1 is SGHAT, CDR2 FQNNGV, per germline. Trimming shortened V by 4 bases and J by 4 bases, and 14 bases separated the two germline ends. The CDR3 is made up of 15 amino acids. DNA of the CDR3: TGTGCCAGCAGCTCTAGTTCCCCCCAGTACAATGAGCAGTTCTTC. Translated: CASSSSSPQYNEQFF.

Concerning this clone: The sample has other DNA sequences that encode this CDR3 too. The chain recombines TRBV27 with TRBJ2-1; the match to TRBD2 covers 14 bases. The CDR3 sequence is 17 residues long. Germline CDR1 MNHEY, CDR2 SMNVEV (reference sequence). V shed 2 bases, J shed 0 bases, and the junction held 0 bases outside the gene matches. The CDR3 spells CASSLGTSGSSYNEQFF. DNA for the CDR3: TGTGCCAGCAGTTTAGGGACTAGCGGGAGCTCCTACAATGAGCAGTTCTTC.

This chain connects TRBV19 to TRBJ1-5; TRBD1 aligns across 7 bases. This CDR3 contains 16 residues. Germline assignment: CDR1 LNHDA and CDR2 SQIVND (reference sequence). Losses at the gene ends were 5 bases for V and 0 bases for J; bases not matched to a gene: 7. The CDR3 here is CASSRQTGFSNQPQHF. The CDR3, as DNA: TGTGCCAGTAGTCGACAGACAGGGTTTAGCAATCAGCCCCAGCATTTT.

The CDR3 DNA sequence: TGTGCCAGCAGCCCTCGGTCGGGGGTCCTACGATACAATGAGCAGTTCTTC. It is translated as CASSPRSGVLRYNEQFF. The chain recombines TRBV9 with TRBJ2-1, with D perhaps matching TRBD2 (6 bases). V gave up 4 bases and J gave up 4 bases, with 21 bases separating them. Per the germline V gene, CDR1 is SGDLS and CDR2 is YYNGEE. This CDR3 has 17 residues.

The rearrangement links TRBV20-1 to TRBJ1-5, with D perhaps matching TRBD1 (5 bases). Trimming shortened V by 3 bases and J by 9 bases, and 18 bases separated the two germline ends. The CDR3 contains 14 residues. In germline, CDR1 is DFQATT, CDR2 SNEGSKA (reference sequence). The CDR3 DNA sequence: TGCAGTGCTAGTTCTTTTCAGGGTGACTGGCCCCAGCATTTT. Its translation is CSASSFQGDWPQHF.

The chain links TRBV27 to TRBJ2-2, with a tentative D call TRBD1 (5 bases). Germline-derived CDR1 and CDR2 are MNHEY and SMNVEV (reference sequence). V was trimmed by 0 bases and J by 7 bases, leaving 6 bases between them. The CDR3 is made up of 13 amino acids. In DNA, the CDR3 is TGTGCCAGCAGTTTATCTAGGGGCGGGGAGCTGTTTTTT. It encodes CASSLSRGGELFF.

This rearrangement joins TRBV4-1 to TRBJ2-1; maybe TRBD1 (6 bases). CDR3 size: 18 residues. Trimming took off 0 bases at V and 8 bases at J, with 23 bases between the two ends. The germline gives CDR1 MGHRA, CDR2 YSYEKL. Here the CDR3 reads CASSQEGAAGVAPDEQFF. Written as DNA, the CDR3 is TGCGCCAGCAGCCAAGAGGGGGCGGCGGGCGTGGCCCCCGATGAGCAGTTCTTC.

This chain joins TRBV11-2 and TRBJ2-7, with 10 bases matching TRBD2. The CDR3 consists of 15 residues. The V segment lost 5 bases and the J segment 0 bases; nucleotides outside the gene matches: 4. From germline, CDR1 is SGHAT and CDR2 FQNNGV. CDR3 protein: CASSRTSGNSYEQYF. The CDR3 DNA follows: TGTGCCAGCAGCCGAACTAGCGGGAACTCCTACGAGCAGTACTTC.

The J gene is TRBJ2-7, the V gene TRBV4-2, with TRBD2 matching 13 bases. The V segment lost 4 bases and the J segment 2 bases; nucleotides outside the gene matches: 2. CDR1 LGHNA and CDR2 YNFKEQ come from the germline V gene. The CDR3 has 15 amino acids. DNA for the CDR3: TGTGCCAGCAGCCGCGGGACTAGCGGGACCTACGAGCAGTACTTC. Translated, it gives CASSRGTSGTYEQYF.

V gene TRBV3-1 (or the pseudogene TRBV3-2) combines with J gene TRBJ2-1; 7 positions match TRBD2. The germline V gene has CDR1 LGHDT and CDR2 YNNKEL (reference sequence). V trimming: 3 bases; J trimming: 8 bases; junction bases outside the gene matches: 13. The CDR3 totals 16 residues. This chain's CDR3 is CASSHVVGGPRDEQFF. In DNA form, the CDR3 reads TGTGCCAGCAGCCACGTGGTGGGAGGGCCTAGGGATGAGCAGTTCTTC.

CDR3 bases: TGTGCCAGCAGCTTTATGGGCGGGAGAGGGAATGAGCAGTTCTTC. Residues: CASSFMGGRGNEQFF. V gene TRBV7-6 combines with J gene TRBJ2-1, with TRBD2 matching over 7 bases. There are 15 residues in the CDR3. Per the germline V gene, CDR1 is SGHVS and CDR2 is FNYEAQ. J lost 7 bases, V lost 3 bases, and 9 bases had no gene match. The variable domain in full, with the rest retrieved from reference TRBV7-6 and TRBJ2-1, is GAGVSQSPRYKVTKRGQDVALRCDPISGHVSLYWYRQALGQGPEFLTYFNYEAQQDKSGLPNDRFSAERPEGSISTLTIQRTEQRDSAMYRCASSFMGGRGNEQFFGPGTRLTVL.

The V gene is TRBV7-8, the J gene TRBJ2-7; maybe TRBD2 (6 bases). The V gene lost 1 base and the J gene lost 3 bases, with 13 bases spanning the gap. This CDR3 region has 15 residues. The germline gives CDR1 SGHVS, CDR2 FQNEAQ. The CDR3 here is CASSLDGGAVYEQYF. CDR3 coding DNA: TGTGCCAGCAGCTTAGATGGAGGGGCCGTCTACGAGCAGTACTTC.

The CDR3 nucleotides are TGCGCCAGCAGCCAAGATCTAGAACTAGCGGGATTTGAGCAGTACTTC. Its protein is CASSQDLELAGFEQYF. This sequence joins TRBV4-1 and TRBJ2-7; 10 bases are a match to TRBD2. Trimming took 0 bases from V and 7 from J; bases not matched to a gene: 9. The CDR3 length is 16 residues. Germline CDR1 MGHRA, CDR2 YSYEKL.

V is TRBV2 and J is TRBJ2-7; D perhaps matches TRBD2 (6 bases). Trimming took 5 bases from V and 2 from J, leaving 10 bases between them. This CDR3 contains 13 residues. Germline assignment: CDR1 SNHLY and CDR2 FYNNEI. The CDR3 is CASSPRRAYEQYF. The CDR3 coding sequence is TGTGCCAGCAGTCCGAGGAGGGCCTACGAGCAGTACTTC.

The chain combines TRBV6-4 with TRBJ2-2, with D uncertain. CDR1 is MRHNA, CDR2 SNTAGT, per germline. This CDR3 has 15 residues. V dropped 3 bases and J dropped 0 bases, with 8 bases sitting between them. The CDR3 sequence is CASSEESTNTGELFF. The CDR3, as DNA: TGTGCCAGCAGTGAAGAGAGTACGAACACCGGGGAGCTGTTTTTT.

The chain links TRBV27 to TRBJ1-6; tentative D call: TRBD1 (5 bases). The CDR3 extends over 19 amino acids. V lost 2 bases, J lost 0 bases, and 17 bases lay in between. Germline values: CDR1 MNHEY, CDR2 SMNVEV (reference sequence). The chain's CDR3 is CASSLPRRGTSSYNSPLHF. The CDR3 DNA reads as TGTGCCAGCAGTTTACCTCGAAGGGGTACGAGCTCCTATAATTCACCCCTCCACTTT.

The V and J genes are TRBV5-8 and TRBJ2-2, with 9 bases fitting TRBD2. Per germline, CDR1 SGHTS and CDR2 YDEGEE. The CDR3 has 17 residues. Unmatched junction bases numbered 12, after V lost 4 bases and J lost 5 bases. The CDR3 nucleotides are TGTGCCAGCAGCCAAAGGAAAGGGACTAGCCCAACCGGGGAGCTGTTTTTT. Residues: CASSQRKGTSPTGELFF.

This clone was seen more than once but under ten times. V is TRBV5-4 and J is TRBJ1-2, with 8 bases fitting TRBD1. Germline lookup yields CDR1 SGHNT and CDR2 YYREEE (reference sequence). The CDR3 sequence is 13 residues long. The V gene end was trimmed by 2 bases and the J gene end by 13 bases; junction bases not matched to a gene: 10. In nucleotides, the CDR3 is TGTGCCAGCAGCTTAGAGGGGGACAGGCCCCCCACCTTC. Amino acid sequence: CASSLEGDRPPTF.

The chain carries TRBV15 and TRBJ2-5, with TRBD1 as a possible D gene (5 bases). The germline V and J ends were trimmed by 0 bases and 5 bases, with 10 bases remaining between them. This CDR3 has 14 amino acids. Per the germline V gene, CDR1 is LNHNV and CDR2 is YYDKDF (reference sequence). This CDR3 is CATSREGRAETQYF. CDR3 nucleotide sequence: TGTGCCACCAGCAGAGAGGGCAGGGCTGAGACCCAGTACTTC.

V is TRBV2 and J is TRBJ1-2, with D unclear. This CDR3 contains 12 residues. Trimming cost V 9 bases and J 6 bases, with 14 bases left between them. Germline V gives CDR1 SNHLY, CDR2 FYNNEI. The CDR3 loop reads CARASSEDGYTF. As DNA, the CDR3 is TGTGCCAGGGCCTCATCAGAGGATGGCTACACCTTC. Variable domain in full (rest from reference TRBV2 and TRBJ1-2): EPEVTQTPSHQVTQMGQEVILRCVPISNHLYFYWYRQILGQKVEFLVSFYNNEISEKSEIFDDQFSVERPDGSNFTLKIRSTKLEDSAMYFCARASSEDGYTFGSGTRLTVV.

The genes are TRBV5-7 and TRBJ2-6; 8 nucleotides align to TRBD1. TRBV5-7 is noted as an ORF with a role that remains uncertain. V was clipped by 4 bases and J by 0 bases; unmatched bases: 6. The CDR3 totals 17 residues. DNA of the CDR3: TGTGCCAGCAGCAAAAGGGACAGGAACTCTGGGGCCAACGTCCTGACTTTC. Its translation: CASSKRDRNSGANVLTF.